These 5 T cell receptor beta chains were sequenced from one sample in a study of cytomegalovirus exposure and HLA in healthy donors. The method was immunoSEQ multiplex PCR; TCRdb's version includes in-frame clones alone and lacks a portion of them. Of about 73,000 clones listed, roughly 95% are singletons. Sequenced: PBMCs. The receptors here all came from a man aged 18 to 35 in good health and CMV-seronegative.

The V gene is TRBV11-3, the J gene TRBJ2-7; 7 bases are shared with TRBD1. Germline V gene data show CDR1 as SGHNT and CDR2 as YENEEA. The CDR3 runs 16 residues. Trimming cost V 2 bases and J 3 bases; bases outside gene matches: 10. This CDR3 is CASSLCRRGTYYEQYF. Here the CDR3 DNA reads TGTGCCAGCAGCTTATGTCGCAGGGGGACATACTACGAGCAGTACTTC.

In DNA, the CDR3 is TGTGCCATCAGTGAACACTCTGGAAACACCATATATTTT. Protein: CAISEHSGNTIYF. V and J are TRBV10-3 and TRBJ1-3; no clear D gene. CDR1 is ENHRY and CDR2 is SYGVKD in the germline V gene. This CDR3 has 13 residues. Trimming pared 3 bases from V and 0 bases from J, leaving 3 bases between.

This chain connects TRBV7-9 to TRBJ2-7; D remains ambiguous. This CDR3 has 11 residues. Trimming left V 5 bases short and J 6 bases short, with 8 bases between. Germline V gives CDR1 SEHNR, CDR2 FQNEAQ (reference sequence). The CDR3 nucleotides read TGTGCCAGCAGCACTGCCGCCGAGCAGTACTTC. Its protein product is CASSTAAEQYF.

The V gene is TRBV14, the J gene TRBJ2-3, with TRBD2 matching over 14 bases. The length of the CDR3 is 20 residues. With V trimmed by 5 bases and J by 0 bases, 13 bases remained unmatched. The germline V gene encodes CDR1 SGHDN and CDR2 FVKESK. The CDR3 loop reads CASSRPGLAGAYGSTDTQYF. CDR3 DNA sequence: TGTGCCAGCAGCAGGCCGGGACTAGCGGGGGCGTACGGGAGCACAGATACGCAGTATTTT.

The genes are TRBV6-6 and TRBJ1-2; 10 positions match TRBD1. Trimming removed 6 bases from V and 3 bases from J; junction bases left unmatched: 4. The CDR3 sequence is 14 residues long. Per the germline V gene, CDR1 is MNHNY and CDR2 is SVGAGI (reference sequence). DNA for the CDR3: TGTGCCAGCAGCGGACAGGGGGGAGACTATGGCTACACCTTC. Its protein product is CASSGQGGDYGYTF.